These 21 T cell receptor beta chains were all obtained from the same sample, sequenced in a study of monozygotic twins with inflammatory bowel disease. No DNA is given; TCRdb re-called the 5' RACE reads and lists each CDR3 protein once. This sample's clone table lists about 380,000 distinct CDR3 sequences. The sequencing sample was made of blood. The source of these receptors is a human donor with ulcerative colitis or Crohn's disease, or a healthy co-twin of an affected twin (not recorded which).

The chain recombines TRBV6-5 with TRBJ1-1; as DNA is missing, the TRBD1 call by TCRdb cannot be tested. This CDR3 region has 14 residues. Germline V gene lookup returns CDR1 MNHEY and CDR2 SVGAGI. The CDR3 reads CASKLGQLGTEAFF.

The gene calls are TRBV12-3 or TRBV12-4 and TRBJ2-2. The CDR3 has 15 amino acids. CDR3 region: CASSPHTLNTGELFF.

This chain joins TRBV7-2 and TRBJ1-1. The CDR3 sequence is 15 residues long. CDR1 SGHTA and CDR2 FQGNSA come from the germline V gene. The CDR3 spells CASSLGHMRDGEAFF.

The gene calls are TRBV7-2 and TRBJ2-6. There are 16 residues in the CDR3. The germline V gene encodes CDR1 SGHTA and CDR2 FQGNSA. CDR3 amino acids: CASSFERLSGANVLTF.

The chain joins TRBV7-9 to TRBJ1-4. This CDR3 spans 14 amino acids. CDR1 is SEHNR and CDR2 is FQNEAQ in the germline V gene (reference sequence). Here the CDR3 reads CASSRPATNEKLFF.

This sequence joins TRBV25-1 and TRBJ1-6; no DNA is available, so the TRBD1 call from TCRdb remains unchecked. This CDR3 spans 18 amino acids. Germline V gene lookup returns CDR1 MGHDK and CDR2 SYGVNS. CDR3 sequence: CASSDNVGTGARNSPLHF. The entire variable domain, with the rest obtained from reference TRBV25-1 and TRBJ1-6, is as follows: EADIYQTPRYLVIGTGKKITLECSQTMGHDKMYWYQQDPGMELHLIHYSYGVNSTEKGDLSSESTVSRIRTEHFPLTLESARPSHTSQYLCASSDNVGTGARNSPLHFGNGTRLTVT.

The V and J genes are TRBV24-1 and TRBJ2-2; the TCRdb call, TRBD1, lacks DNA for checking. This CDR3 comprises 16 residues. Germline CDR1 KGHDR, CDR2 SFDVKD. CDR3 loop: CATSDFETGGTGELFF.

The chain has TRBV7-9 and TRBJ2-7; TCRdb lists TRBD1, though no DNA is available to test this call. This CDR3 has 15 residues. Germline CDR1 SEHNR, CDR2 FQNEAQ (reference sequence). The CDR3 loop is CASSLDPPKGYEQYF.

CDR3 region: CASSLTGQLNEQYF. The genes are TRBV7-2 and TRBJ2-7; the TRBD1 assignment by TCRdb is unverifiable without DNA. Germline assignment: CDR1 SGHTA and CDR2 FQGNSA. CDR3 length: 14 residues.

The chain's CDR3 is CASSPLTGRQGREEQFF. The chain couples TRBV27 to TRBJ2-1; TCRdb proposes TRBD1, but this gene call is untestable without DNA. CDR1 is MNHEY, CDR2 SMNVEV, per germline (reference sequence). The CDR3 totals 17 residues.

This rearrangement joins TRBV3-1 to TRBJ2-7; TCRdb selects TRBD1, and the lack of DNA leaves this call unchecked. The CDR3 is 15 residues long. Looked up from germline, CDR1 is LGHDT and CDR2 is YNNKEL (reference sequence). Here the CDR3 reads CASSQTGFLSYEQYF.

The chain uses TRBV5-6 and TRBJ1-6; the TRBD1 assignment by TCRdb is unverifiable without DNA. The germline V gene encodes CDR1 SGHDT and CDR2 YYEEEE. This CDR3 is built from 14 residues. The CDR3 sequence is CASSYGRGNSPLHF. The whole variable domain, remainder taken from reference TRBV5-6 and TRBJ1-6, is DAGVTQSPTHLIKTRGQQVTLRCSPKSGHDTVSWYQQALGQGPQFIFQYYEEEERQRGNFPDRFSGHQFPNYSSELNVNALLLGDSALYLCASSYGRGNSPLHFGNGTRLTVT.

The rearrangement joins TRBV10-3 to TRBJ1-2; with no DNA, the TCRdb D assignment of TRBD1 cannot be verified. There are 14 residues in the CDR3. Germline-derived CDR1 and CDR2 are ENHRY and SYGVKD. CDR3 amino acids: CAAGSSGQGYGYTF.

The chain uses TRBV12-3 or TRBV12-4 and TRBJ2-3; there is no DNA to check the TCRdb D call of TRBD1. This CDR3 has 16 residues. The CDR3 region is CASSPPGAGFTDTQYF.

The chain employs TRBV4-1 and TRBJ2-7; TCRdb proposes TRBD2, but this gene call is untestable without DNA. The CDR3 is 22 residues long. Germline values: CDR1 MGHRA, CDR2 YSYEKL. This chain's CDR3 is CASSQEEALGTSGGTSSYEQYF.

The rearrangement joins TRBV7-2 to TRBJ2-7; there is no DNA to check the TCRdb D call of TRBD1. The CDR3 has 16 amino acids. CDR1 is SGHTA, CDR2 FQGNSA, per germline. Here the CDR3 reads CASSLASQGPYYEQYF.

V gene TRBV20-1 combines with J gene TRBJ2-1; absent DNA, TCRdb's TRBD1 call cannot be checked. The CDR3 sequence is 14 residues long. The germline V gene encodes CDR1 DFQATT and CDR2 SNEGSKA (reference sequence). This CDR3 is CSATPSGTHNEQFF.

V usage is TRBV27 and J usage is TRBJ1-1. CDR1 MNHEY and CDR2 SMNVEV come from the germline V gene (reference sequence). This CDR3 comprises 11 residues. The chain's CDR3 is CASSTGGLAFF.

CDR3 loop: CASSVGPGHNLYNSPLHF. This rearrangement joins TRBV9 to TRBJ1-6; TCRdb's D call, TRBD1, is unchecked because there is no DNA. Germline CDR1 reads SGDLS; CDR2 reads YYNGEE. This CDR3 has 18 residues.

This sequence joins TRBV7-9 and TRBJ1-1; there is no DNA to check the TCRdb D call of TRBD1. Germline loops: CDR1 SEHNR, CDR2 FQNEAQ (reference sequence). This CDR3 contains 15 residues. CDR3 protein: CASSLPGQGPFEAFF.

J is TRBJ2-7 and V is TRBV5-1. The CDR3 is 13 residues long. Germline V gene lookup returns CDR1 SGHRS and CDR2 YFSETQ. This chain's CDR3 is CASSPQSSYEQYF.